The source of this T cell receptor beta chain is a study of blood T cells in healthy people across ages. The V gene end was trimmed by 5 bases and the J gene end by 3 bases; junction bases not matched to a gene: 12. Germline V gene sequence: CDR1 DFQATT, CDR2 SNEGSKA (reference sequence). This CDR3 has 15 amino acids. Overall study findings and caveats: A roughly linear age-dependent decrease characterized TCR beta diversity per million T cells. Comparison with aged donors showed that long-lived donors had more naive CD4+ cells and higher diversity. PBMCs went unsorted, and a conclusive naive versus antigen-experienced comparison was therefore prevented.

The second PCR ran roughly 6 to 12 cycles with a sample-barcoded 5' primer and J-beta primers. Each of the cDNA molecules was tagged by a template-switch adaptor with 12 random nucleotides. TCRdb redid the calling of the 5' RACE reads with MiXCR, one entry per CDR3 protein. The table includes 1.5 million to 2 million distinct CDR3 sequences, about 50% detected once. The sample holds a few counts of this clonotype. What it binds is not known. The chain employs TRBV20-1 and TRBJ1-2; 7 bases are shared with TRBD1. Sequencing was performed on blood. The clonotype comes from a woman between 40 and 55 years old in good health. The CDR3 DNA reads TGCAGTGCTGGGAGATTGAAGGGGGCGGACTATGGCTACACCTTC. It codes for CSAGRLKGADYGYTF.